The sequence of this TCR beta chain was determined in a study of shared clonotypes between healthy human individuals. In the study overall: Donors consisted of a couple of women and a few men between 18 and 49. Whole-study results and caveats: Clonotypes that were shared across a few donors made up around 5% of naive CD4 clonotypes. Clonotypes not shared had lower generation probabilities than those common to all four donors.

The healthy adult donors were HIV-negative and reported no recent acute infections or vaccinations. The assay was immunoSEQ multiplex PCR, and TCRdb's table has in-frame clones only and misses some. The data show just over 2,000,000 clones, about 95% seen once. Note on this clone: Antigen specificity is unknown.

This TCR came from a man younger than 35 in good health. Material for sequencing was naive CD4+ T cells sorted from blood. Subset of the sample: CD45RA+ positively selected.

The CDR3 reads CASIILGAGSNSYEQYF. The DNA of the CDR3 is TGTGCCAGCATCATCCTAGGGGCAGGAAGCAACTCCTACGAGCAGTACTTC. The rearrangement links TRBV7-2 to TRBJ2-7, with D possibly matching TRBD1 (5 bases). V was cut by 7 bases and J by 0 bases, with 22 bases left in between. Germline CDR1 is SGHTA and CDR2 is FQGNSA. This CDR3 comprises 17 residues.